This is a list of T cell receptor beta chains from one sample in a study of blood T cell repertoires in COVID-19. Some clones are missing from TCRdb's copy, which holds only in-frame ones; the method was immunoSEQ multiplex PCR. In the table there are 98,000 or so clones, roughly four fifths of which are singletons. The sample was peripheral blood. These receptor sequences come from a man between 60 and 75 years old with acute or convalescent COVID-19. Each CDR3 is given without its conserved first and last residue. Part of the rows lack a size; the others show once, few, many or a class for expanded clones.

J gene | V gene | clone size | CDR3 protein
TRBJ2-4 | TRBV5-1 | NA | ASSLGQGDKNIQY
TRBJ2-3 | TRBV5-1 | NA | ASSLASGGYSDTQY
TRBJ2-5 | TRBV6-6 | NA | ASRQGAIQETQY
TRBJ2-5 | TRBV5-4 | NA | ASSWDIQETQY
TRBJ1-6 | TRBV7-9 | NA | ASSRPIDSQYNSPLH
TRBJ1-2 | TRBV5-1 | NA | ASSLSVGGGAIGYT
TRBJ2-1 | TRBV6-2/TRBV6-3 | many | ASSLGQGISYNEQF
TRBJ2-1 | TRBV7-9 | NA | ASSAQGARYNEQF
TRBJ1-2 | TRBV5-4 | NA | ASSLEEDRGRPYGYT
TRBJ1-2 | TRBV29-1 | NA | SVVGARGVGGYT
TRBJ1-1 | TRBV19 | NA | ASRFGYIDGGTEAF
TRBJ2-1 | TRBV13 | NA | ASSFRDRGLDEQF
TRBJ2-1 | TRBV18 | once | ASSPGLNEQF
TRBJ1-6 | TRBV7-6 | NA | ASSSGQGNNSPLH
TRBJ1-5 | TRBV2 | NA | ASNEGGAGAQPQH
TRBJ2-7 | TRBV24-1 | NA | ATSDTGTGDSYEQY
TRBJ2-7 | TRBV6-5 | NA | ASSYTGTAHEQY
TRBJ1-4 | TRBV2 | NA | ASSALERTARNEKLF
TRBJ2-3 | TRBV27 | NA | ASSLAAATDTQY
TRBJ1-2 | TRBV28 | few | ASSLYRTGGGYT
TRBJ1-1 | TRBV2 | NA | ARSKGQGALLNTEAF
TRBJ1-2 | TRBV5-6 | NA | ASSLNRGYGYT
TRBJ1-3 | TRBV29-1 | NA | SVVPAGNTIY
TRBJ1-1 | TRBV27 | NA | ASSSYRGRDTEAF
TRBJ2-5 | TRBV2 | few | ASSRQGAISGETQY